The clone carrying this T cell receptor beta chain has a handful of counts. This specimen comes from a study of T cells in Graves' hyperthyroidism and ophthalmopathy. Amplification of TCR beta CDR3 regions used RNA as the template. The TCR CDR3 first-round RT-PCR relied on the HTBI primer set. Using its own MiXCR run on the multiplex PCR reads, TCRdb lists one record per CDR3 protein. Of some 770,000 distinct CDR3 sequences in the sample, around 15% were seen once. Participants, patients aged 18 to 65, had newly diagnosed hyperthyroidism with a duration under 2 months. Clinical symptoms, serum thyroxine and TRAb, thyroid ultrasound and orbital computed tomography together formed the diagnostic basis. CDR3 length: 15 amino acids. Germline lookup yields CDR1 SNHLY and CDR2 FYNNEI. The V gene lost 6 bases and the J gene lost 6 bases, with 20 bases spanning the gap.

This sequence originates from a man between 18 and 29 years old with Graves' hyperthyroidism. The source material was blood. V gene TRBV2 combines with J gene TRBJ1-2; perhaps TRBD1 as D (5 bases). CDR3 residues: CASREGQGPIHGYTF. The CDR3 nucleotides are TGTGCCAGCAGGGAGGGGCAGGGACCTATTCATGGCTACACCTTC.